This entry features one T cell receptor beta chain sequence. Its cognate antigen is unknown. Template: tumor biopsy or peripheral blood genomic DNA, about 550-6,500 ng per sample. The sample comes from a study of T cells in tumors after PD-1 blockade. Whole-study context: On average, peripheral blood gave some 120,000 TCR templates and 30,000 to 40,000 unique clonotypes. Study-wide results and limits: Roughly two fifths of tumor TCR clonotypes were also found in blood.

The method was immunoSEQ multiplex PCR; TCRdb's version includes in-frame clones alone and lacks a portion of them. Found here are more than 45,000 clones, 65% to 85% of them singletons; the top ten hold roughly 9.4%. Germline trimming cut 6 bases from V and 8 bases from J; bases unmatched to any gene: 3. This CDR3 is 12 amino acids long. Germline CDR1 reads SGHVS; CDR2 reads FQNEAQ. The rearrangement uses TRBV7-8 and TRBJ2-3; 9 bases align to TRBD2. This TCR was sampled from a human donor with advanced basal cell or squamous cell carcinoma (not recorded which). The material was PBMCs, obtained before anti-PD-1 therapy. Written as DNA, the CDR3 is TGTGCCAGCAGTTCGGGACTAGCTACGCAGTATTTT. Its translation: CASSSGLATQYF.